This TCR beta chain was observed in a study of CD8+CD57+ T cells in acquired aplastic anemia. The CDR3 totals 15 residues. CDR1 is SGHVS and CDR2 is FQNEAQ in the germline V gene. Trimming shortened V by 4 bases and J by 1 base, and 13 bases separated the two germline ends. For sequencing, patients were chosen who had shown expansion of CD8+CD57+ cells by flow cytometry. Genomic DNA, serving as template, underwent TCR beta VDJ and CDR3 profiling. Each CDR3 protein is one row after TCRdb ran MiXCR on the reads. The data hold just over 450,000 distinct CDR3 sequences, with roughly 34% observed a single time.

The gene calls are TRBV7-8 and TRBJ1-1, with unresolved D. The specimen was sorted CD4+, CD8+, or CD8+CD57+ T cells (not recorded which) from PBMCs. This receptor was obtained from a human donor with aplastic anemia. The CDR3 loop is CASSSQPAGNTEAFF. The CDR3, as DNA: TGTGCCAGCAGCTCACAGCCGGCGGGGAACACTGAAGCTTTCTTT.